These T cell receptor beta chains were read from a single sample in a study of T cells in Graves' hyperthyroidism and ophthalmopathy. TCRdb itself ran the multiplex PCR reads through MiXCR, one entry per CDR3 protein. The table shows roughly 630,000 distinct CDR3 sequences, with 15% to 19% occurring only once. Sample: blood. All receptors derive from a woman aged 30 to 39 with Graves' hyperthyroidism. The CDR3 runs from the conserved cysteine through the conserved F or W. The D gene is left open where the match is weak. Clone size appears in some rows only: once, few, many, or a class for an expanded clone.

V	J	size	D	DNA	CDR3
TRBV2	TRBJ2-1	many	.	TGTGCCAGCAGTGATGGCGGTTACAATGAGCAGTTCTTC	CASSDGGYNEQFF
TRBV15	TRBJ2-1	.	.	TGTGCCACCAGCAGGGAGACCTTTAGCTCCTACAATGAGCAGTTCTTC	CATSRETFSSYNEQFF
TRBV5-1	TRBJ2-3	.	.	TGCGCCAGCAGCCCTCCGGTGGGAGATACGCAGTATTTT	CASSPPVGDTQYF
TRBV30	TRBJ2-3	.	.	TGTGCCTGGAGTGGGGCGGTTAGCACAGATACGCAGTATTTT	CAWSGAVSTDTQYF
TRBV27	TRBJ2-1	few	.	TGTGCCAGCAGAGTCCCGGGACACTACAATGAGCAGTTCTTC	CASRVPGHYNEQFF
TRBV27	TRBJ2-7	few	.	TGTGCCAGCAGTTCTATAGGATCCTACGAGCAGTACTTC	CASSSIGSYEQYF
TRBV7-3	TRBJ2-2	many	TRBD1	TGTGCCAGCAGCTTCCGAGGACAGGGAACCGGGGAGCTGTTTTTT	CASSFRGQGTGELFF
TRBV7-2	TRBJ2-1	many	TRBD2	TGTGCCAGCAGCATGGGACTAGCGGCGTCCAATGAGCAGTTCTTC	CASSMGLAASNEQFF
TRBV5-1	TRBJ2-7	few	.	TGCGCCAGCAGCTTGTCTCAGGGTTTCTACGAGCAGTACTTC	CASSLSQGFYEQYF
TRBV28	TRBJ1-1	many	.	TGTGCCACTCGGGGTCGTGTCAGGCCCTGGGACACTGAAGCTTTCTTT	CATRGRVRPWDTEAFF
TRBV6-1	TRBJ1-1	few	.	TGTGCCAGCAGTGAAGTTGACAATACTGAAGCTTTCTTT	CASSEVDNTEAFF
TRBV2	TRBJ2-7	many	.	TGTGCCAGCAGTGGAACCACTCAGACCTACGAGCAGTACTTC	CASSGTTQTYEQYF
TRBV30	TRBJ2-3	many	TRBD2	TGTGCCTGGAGGTGGGGGGGTGGAACAGATACGCAGTATTTT	CAWRWGGGTDTQYF
TRBV29-1	TRBJ2-5	many	.	TGCAGCGTCCGGCGGGATAAAGAGACCCAGTACTTC	CSVRRDKETQYF
TRBV20-1	TRBJ2-7	many	TRBD2	TGCAGTGCCAAACAAAGCGGGAGGGATTCCTACGAGCAGTACTTC	CSAKQSGRDSYEQYF
TRBV7-9	TRBJ1-1	many	TRBD1	TGTGCCAGCAGCCCGGACAGGTGGACTGAAGCTTTCTTT	CASSPDRWTEAFF
TRBV19	TRBJ2-1	.	.	TGTGCCAGTAGTAAGGTCGGTTACAATGAGCAGTTCTTC	CASSKVGYNEQFF
TRBV6-1	TRBJ2-2	many	TRBD2	TGTGCCAGCACGGGCGGGAGGTCCACCGGGGAGCTGTTTTTT	CASTGGRSTGELFF
TRBV7-2	TRBJ1-2	many	TRBD1	TGTGCCAGCAGCCGAAGCCAGGGGGACTATGGCTACACCTTC	CASSRSQGDYGYTF
TRBV9	TRBJ1-6	many	TRBD1	TGTGCCAGCTCCCTGGGACAGAATTCACCCCTCCACTTT	CASSLGQNSPLHF
TRBV13	TRBJ2-2	few	.	TGTGCCAGCAGCCCCCCGGCTCTCGGCGGCACCGGGGAGCTGTTTTTT	CASSPPALGGTGELFF
TRBV27	TRBJ1-1	.	.	TGTGCCAGCCGCAGTCTCTCCATGAACACTGGAGCTTTCTTT	CASRSLSMNTGAFF
TRBV20-1	TRBJ1-5	.	.	TGCAGTGCTAGAGTGGGATTCGGCAATCAGCCCCAGCATTTT	CSARVGFGNQPQHF
TRBV11-1	TRBJ2-2	.	.	TGTGCCAGCAGCTTTAAGTGGTTTGCGAACACCGGGGAGCTGTTTTTT	CASSFKWFANTGELFF
TRBV6-5	TRBJ2-7	.	TRBD1	TGTGCCAGCAGTTACTTGGACAGGGGGGGAGACGAGCAGTACTTC	CASSYLDRGGDEQYF
TRBV12-3/TRBV12-4	TRBJ2-1	many	TRBD1	TGTGCCAGCAGGGCCGGGACAGGGAACCATGAGCAGTTCTTC	CASRAGTGNHEQFF
TRBV19	TRBJ2-1	.	TRBD1	TGTGCCAGTAGGTCCACAGGGGACAATGAGCAGTTCTTC	CASRSTGDNEQFF